Following are 9 T cell receptor beta chains from one sample sequenced in a study of blood T cell repertoires in COVID-19. The protocol was immunoSEQ multiplex PCR, while the TCRdb copy is restricted to in-frame clones and leaves out a portion. The sample carries about 250,000 clones, 70% to 90% recorded once. The sample was peripheral blood. These receptors came from a woman in her thirties or forties who had recovered from COVID-19.

This clone was seen once. In nucleotides, the CDR3 is TGCGCCAGCAGCCAAGACCGTAGCGCGAGCACAGATACGCAGTATTTT. This gives the protein CASSQDRSASTDTQYF. The V call is TRBV4-3, the J call TRBJ2-3; a weak D match, TRBD2 (5 bases). The CDR3 consists of 16 residues. Germline values: CDR1 LGHNA, CDR2 YSLEER. V lost 0 bases and J 0 bases, leaving 10 bases between the germline ends.

This chain uses TRBV30 with TRBJ1-4; D is uncertain. CDR1 and CDR2 (germline): GTSNPN, SVGIG (reference sequence). The V and J ends lost 0 bases and 5 bases respectively, with 10 bases between them. This CDR3 has 14 residues. The CDR3 bases are TGTGCCTGGAGTGTACATGGAGGGAATGAAAAACTGTTTTTT. As protein: CAWSVHGGNEKLFF. The full variable domain, with the rest looked up from reference TRBV30 and TRBJ1-4, is SQTIHQWPATLVQPVGSPLSLECTVEGTSNPNLYWYRQAAGRGLQLLFYSVGIGQISSEVPQNLSASRPQDRQFILSSKKLLLSDSGFYLCAWSVHGGNEKLFFGSGTQLSVL.

The chain carries TRBV30 and TRBJ1-6, with D perhaps TRBD1 (6 bases). This CDR3 has 14 amino acids. Germline V gene data show CDR1 as GTSNPN and CDR2 as SVGIG (reference sequence). The V and J ends lost 4 bases and 5 bases respectively, with 12 bases between them. The CDR3: CAWNPGHDNSPLHF. CDR3 DNA sequence: TGTGCCTGGAACCCGGGACACGATAATTCACCCCTCCACTTT.

This chain uses TRBV5-1 with TRBJ1-2; D call uncertain. Germline V gene lookup returns CDR1 SGHRS and CDR2 YFSETQ. V was shortened by 2 bases and J by 2 bases, with 10 bases between the two germline ends. The CDR3 covers 14 residues. The CDR3: CASSLWTGNYGYTF. CDR3 sequence (DNA): TGCGCCAGCAGCTTATGGACTGGAAACTATGGCTACACCTTC.

The chain has TRBV27 and TRBJ2-7; 7 bases line up with TRBD2. CDR1 and CDR2 from the germline V gene are MNHEY and SMNVEV (reference sequence). J gave up 4 bases and V 1 base, and 1 base lay outside the gene matches. The CDR3 totals 13 residues. CDR3 sequence (DNA): TGTGCCAGCAGTTTATTGGGGGGGTACGAGCAGTACTTC. It yields the protein CASSLLGGYEQYF.

The count of this clone is one. The chain uses TRBV6-5 and TRBJ1-1, with D unclear. The CDR3 spans 12 residues. V was trimmed by 10 bases and J by 4 bases, leaving 13 bases between them. Per the germline V gene, CDR1 is MNHEY and CDR2 is SVGAGI. For the CDR3, the DNA is TGTGCCACCACTCCGGAGGGCACTGAAGCTTTCTTT. Its translation: CATTPEGTEAFF.

This chain joins TRBV24-1 and TRBJ1-2, with D tentatively TRBD1 (5 bases). Germline values: CDR1 KGHDR, CDR2 SFDVKD. CDR3 length equals 16 residues. V lost 0 bases and J 0 bases, leaving 10 bases between the germline ends. This chain's CDR3 is CATSDLETDPNYGYTF. The CDR3, as DNA: TGTGCCACCAGTGATTTGGAGACAGACCCTAACTATGGCTACACCTTC.

The rearrangement links TRBV7-9 to TRBJ2-3, with 7 bases identical to TRBD2. V lost 0 bases, J lost 6 bases, and 6 bases stayed unmatched. This CDR3 spans 15 amino acids. Germline-derived CDR1 and CDR2 are SEHNR and FQNEAQ (reference sequence). DNA for the CDR3: TGTGCCAGCAGCTTAGCACGCGGGGGTGGTGATACGCAGTATTTT. Encoded protein: CASSLARGGGDTQYF.

The rearrangement links TRBV15 to TRBJ2-2; possibly TRBD1 for D (6 bases). V dropped 0 bases and J dropped 5 bases, with 13 bases sitting between them. This CDR3 comprises 16 residues. The germline V gene has CDR1 LNHNV and CDR2 YYDKDF (reference sequence). In DNA, the CDR3 is TGTGCCACCAGCAGAGATCGAGGACAGAATACCGGGGAGCTGTTTTTT. Its protein is CATSRDRGQNTGELFF.